The T cell receptor beta chain described here comes from a study of blood T cell repertoires in COVID-19. Trimming removed 0 bases at V and 4 bases at J, with 11 bases between. The CDR3 loop spans 15 amino acids. Per germline, CDR1 LGHDT and CDR2 YNNKEL (reference sequence). Clones were read by immunoSEQ multiplex PCR, and TCRdb kept only the in-frame ones, dropping some. The data contain about 100,000 clones, about 90% of them singletons. The sequence derives from a man between 25 and 39 years old in a cohort sampled during active COVID-19. Sequencing was done on a sample of peripheral blood. This rearrangement joins TRBV3-1 (or the pseudogene TRBV3-2) to TRBJ2-3; D is possibly TRBD2 (5 bases). CDR3 residues: CASSQDLGGADTQYF. CDR3 nucleotides: TGTGCCAGCAGCCAAGATCTAGGAGGTGCAGATACGCAGTATTTT.